These T cell receptor beta chains were read from a single sample in a study of blood T cell repertoires in COVID-19. Libraries were prepared by immunoSEQ multiplex PCR; TCRdb keeps only in-frame clonotypes and omits some of them. The table includes about 180,000 clones, around 87% detected once. What was sequenced was peripheral blood. These receptors all come from a woman between 65 and 79 years old with COVID-19, enrolled during active disease. The CDR3 runs from the conserved cysteine through the conserved F or W.

V	J	CDR3
TRBV6-5	TRBJ2-7	CASSGLAGVEEQYF
TRBV7-2	TRBJ2-5	CASSSGITGSEGTQYF
TRBV4-1	TRBJ2-1	CASSQGNGRSYNEQFF
TRBV4-1	TRBJ1-2	CASSREEGTNYGYTF
TRBV9	TRBJ2-7	CASSVASGSREQYF
TRBV18	TRBJ2-5	CASSYYSDREQETQYF
TRBV18	TRBJ1-1	CASSPLRGGESTEAFF
TRBV2	TRBJ1-6	CARDGGQGVVSNSPLHF
TRBV29-1	TRBJ1-1	CSVYSGTAGTEAFF
TRBV3-1/TRBV3-2	TRBJ1-1	CASSQDPRDTEAFF
TRBV7-2	TRBJ2-1	CASSPERREFF
TRBV7-2	TRBJ2-1	CASRGTGNEQFF
TRBV5-1	TRBJ1-1	CASKLPGVNTEAFF
TRBV7-2	TRBJ1-5	CASSPSTGLYSNQPQHF
TRBV27	TRBJ1-4	CASSSWEAGDEKLFF
TRBV7-9	TRBJ1-2	CASSLAGQGAGGYTF
TRBV6-5	TRBJ1-2	CASSYSGGYGYTF
TRBV7-2	TRBJ2-7	CASSLTGRYEQYF
TRBV2	TRBJ1-5	CASSAGVQPQHF
TRBV3-1/TRBV3-2	TRBJ1-1	CASSLPETGTVNTEAFF
TRBV6-5	TRBJ2-7	CASSSPGLAGYEQYF
TRBV7-3	TRBJ1-3	CASSPNGGGGNTIYF
TRBV28	TRBJ1-6	CASSFSRGAFLHF
TRBV6-5	TRBJ1-5	CASSQIGSNQPQHF
TRBV28	TRBJ1-4	CASSLSGVGEKLFF
TRBV5-1	TRBJ2-2	CASSFTGGPPGELFF
TRBV5-1	TRBJ2-2	CASRPWDNPTGELFF
TRBV25-1	TRBJ2-3	CASSDSGPLGDTQYF
TRBV2	TRBJ2-7	CASTTRGQVSEQYF
TRBV5-6	TRBJ1-2	CASSLQGTGFGYTF
TRBV6-5	TRBJ2-7	CASSSSRTGDSYEQYF
TRBV15	TRBJ1-6	CATSYNPTGSGSPLHF
TRBV9	TRBJ1-3	CASSQTTGGYGNTIYF
TRBV14	TRBJ1-2	CASSQFRTGNYGYTF
TRBV27	TRBJ1-6	CASSFPQGSPLHF
TRBV11-2	TRBJ1-1	CASSLQGADTEAFF
TRBV10-3	TRBJ1-1	CATGLGQGNTEAFF
TRBV18	TRBJ2-5	CASSLSTGEETQYF
TRBV28	TRBJ2-7	CASSSTPWDYTYEQYF
TRBV7-2	TRBJ1-4	CASSPQTAQNEKLFF
TRBV4-2	TRBJ1-4	CASSLGQGDENEKLFF
TRBV29-1	TRBJ2-1	CSVFISVEQFF